The 23 T cell receptor beta chains below all came from one sample that was sequenced in a study of T cells in pancreatic ductal adenocarcinoma. No neoadjuvant therapy was given to the selected pancreatic ductal adenocarcinoma patients before their surgery. Using immunoSEQ multiplex PCR, the repertoire was profiled, and TCRdb retains in-frame clones only, with some absent. Here the sample spans over 2,500 clones, roughly 74% being singletons. Sequencing input: pancreatic tumor tissue. These receptors were taken from a human donor with pancreatic ductal adenocarcinoma.

The chain uses TRBV6-6 and TRBJ2-1; tentative D call: TRBD1 (5 bases). Germline assignment: CDR1 MNHNY and CDR2 SVGAGI (reference sequence). The CDR3 is 12 amino acids. Trimming took 6 bases from V and 6 from J, leaving 9 bases between them. The CDR3 DNA reads as TGTGCCAGCAGGGGGCAAATCAATGAGCAGTTCTTC. This gives the protein CASRGQINEQFF.

CDR3 loop: CASSLVWGSYEQYF. Written as DNA, the CDR3 is TGTGCCAGCAGTTTGGTGTGGGGTAGCTACGAGCAGTACTTC. The rearrangement joins TRBV28 to TRBJ2-7; the D is unclear. Germline V gene lookup returns CDR1 MDHEN and CDR2 SYDVKM. V was trimmed by 3 bases and J by 3 bases, leaving 12 bases between them. The CDR3 totals 14 residues.

This clone was recorded once. J is TRBJ2-1 and V is TRBV6-1, with D unclear. The CDR3 covers 13 residues. Germline V lookup: CDR1 MNHNS, CDR2 SASEGT. V lost 5 bases, J lost 5 bases, and 10 bases lay in between. The CDR3 protein is CASSSLEHNEQFF. In DNA, the CDR3 is TGTGCCAGCAGTTCTCTGGAGCACAATGAGCAGTTCTTC.

This clone was observed once. This sequence joins TRBV2 and TRBJ2-5, with TRBD2 matching over 8 bases. Germline lookup yields CDR1 SNHLY and CDR2 FYNNEI. This CDR3 has 17 residues. With V trimmed by 5 bases and J by 5 bases, 16 bases remained unmatched. The CDR3 protein is CASSSRGSGNLKETQYF. The CDR3 DNA follows: TGTGCCAGCAGTTCCAGGGGTAGCGGGAACCTAAAGGAGACCCAGTACTTC.

V gene TRBV23-1 combines with J gene TRBJ1-4; 7 bases agree with TRBD1. TRBV23-1 is filed as an ORF, its function uncertain. This CDR3 has 16 amino acids. Losses at the gene ends were 4 bases for V and 4 bases for J; bases not matched to a gene: 9. The CDR3 sequence is CASSRTGQVYNEKLFF. CDR3 in DNA: TGCGCCAGCAGTCGAACAGGACAGGTTTATAATGAAAAACTGTTTTTT.

Relative to its sample, this clone is large. The chain employs TRBV4-1 and TRBJ2-1; D unclear. The germline V and J ends were trimmed by 0 bases and 7 bases, with 7 bases remaining between them. Germline assignment: CDR1 MGHRA and CDR2 YSYEKL. The CDR3 is 13 residues long. The CDR3 sequence is CASSQDENNEQFF. CDR3 in DNA: TGCGCCAGCAGCCAAGATGAGAATAATGAGCAGTTCTTC.

The rearrangement uses TRBV5-4 and TRBJ2-7, with 14 nucleotides matching TRBD2. The CDR3 has 15 residues. V shed 4 bases and J 6 bases; nucleotides not matched to a gene: 6. The germline V gene has CDR1 SGHNT and CDR2 YYREEE (reference sequence). The CDR3 nucleotides read TGTGCCAGCAGCCCGGGACTAGCGGGAGATCGCGAGCAGTACTTC. It specifies CASSPGLAGDREQYF.

The gene calls are TRBV7-2 and TRBJ1-4; D gene ambiguous. The CDR3 is made up of 13 amino acids. The germline V gene has CDR1 SGHTA and CDR2 FQGNSA. V lost 5 bases and J 10 bases, leaving 14 bases between the germline ends. Here the CDR3 DNA reads TGTGCCAGCAGCCCCGGTGCCGTTGGAAAACTGTTTTTT. This translates into CASSPGAVGKLFF. Looking up the rest from reference TRBV7-2 and TRBJ1-4 gives the full variable domain: GAGVSQSPSNKVTEKGKDVELRCDPISGHTALYWYRQSLGQGLEFLIYFQGNSAPDKSGLPSDRFSAERTGGSVSTLTIQRTQQEDSAVYLCASSPGAVGKLFFGSGTQLSVL.

The chain is built from TRBV7-8 and TRBJ2-1; perhaps TRBD2 as D (7 bases). The V and J ends lost 7 bases and 9 bases respectively, with 16 bases between them. Looked up from germline, CDR1 is SGHVS and CDR2 is FQNEAQ. The CDR3 runs to 13 residues. DNA of the CDR3: TGTGCCAGCAAGAAGAGGGGGGGCGTTGAGCAGTTCTTC. Amino acid sequence: CASKKRGGVEQFF.

The CDR3, as DNA: TGTGCCAGCAGCTTGTCGGGGGGGCCAGGGAGAGAGACCCAGTACTTC. Protein product: CASSLSGGPGRETQYF. The V and J genes are TRBV5-5 and TRBJ2-5; 8 bases are a match to TRBD2. Germline-derived CDR1 and CDR2 are SGHKS and YYEKEE (reference sequence). The trim removed 1 base at V and 4 bases at J, leaving 9 bases unmatched. This CDR3 has 16 residues.

This clone has only a few counts. V gene TRBV9 combines with J gene TRBJ2-2; the match to TRBD1 covers 9 bases. Germline V gene data show CDR1 as SGDLS and CDR2 as YYNGEE. This CDR3 contains 16 residues. V lost 0 bases and J lost 7; bases outside the gene matches: 7. This chain's CDR3 is CASSVEGTGRSGELFF. The DNA for the CDR3 is TGTGCCAGCAGCGTAGAAGGGACAGGGAGGAGCGGGGAGCTGTTTTTT.

In its sample, this clone ranks as large. This chain uses TRBV7-9 with TRBJ1-2; 9 nucleotides agree with TRBD1. Germline CDR1 is SEHNR and CDR2 is FQNEAQ (reference sequence). This CDR3 is built from 16 residues. Losses at the gene ends were 2 bases for V and 7 bases for J; bases not matched to a gene: 11. As DNA, the CDR3 is TGTGCCAGCAGCTTACGAACGCGACAGGGGGGCAGTGGCTACACCTTC. Translation gives CASSLRTRQGGSGYTF.

The gene calls are TRBV6-1 and TRBJ2-3; either TRBD1 or TRBD2 may fit D (7 bases each). Germline V gene lookup returns CDR1 MNHNS and CDR2 SASEGT. V was shortened by 0 bases and J by 5 bases, with 15 bases between the two germline ends. The CDR3 is 16 amino acids. The CDR3 DNA follows: TGTGCCAGCAGTGAAGCGCTAGGGGGCGGGGGAGATACGCAGTATTTT. Protein product: CASSEALGGGGDTQYF.

The chain carries TRBV2 and TRBJ2-2, with 10 bases aligning to TRBD2. V dropped 6 bases and J dropped 6; count of bases not matched to a gene: 7. CDR1 and CDR2 (germline): SNHLY, FYNNEI. The CDR3 is 15 residues long. The CDR3 coding sequence is TGTGCCAGCAGCCGGGCAGCGGGGGGGCCCGGGGAGCTGTTTTTT. This gives the protein CASSRAAGGPGELFF.

The chain combines TRBV7-2 with TRBJ2-2, with TRBD1 as a possible D gene (5 bases). This CDR3 has 15 amino acids. Trimming shortened V by 2 bases and J by 0 bases, and 7 bases separated the two germline ends. Germline V lookup: CDR1 SGHTA, CDR2 FQGNSA. This CDR3 reads CASSLWTPNTGELFF. CDR3 in DNA: TGTGCCAGCAGCTTATGGACACCGAACACCGGGGAGCTGTTTTTT.

This clone counts as large (0.1 to 1%). The chain carries TRBV4-3 and TRBJ2-1, with D hard to call. CDR1 and CDR2 from the germline V gene are LGHNA and YSLEER. V shed 2 bases and J shed 1 base, with 12 bases lying between them. The CDR3 contains 16 residues. Written as DNA, the CDR3 is TGCGCCAGCAGCCAATACTGGCGCAGTTCCTACAATGAGCAGTTCTTC. Its translation is CASSQYWRSSYNEQFF.

V and J are TRBV7-2 and TRBJ2-5, with 8 bases that match TRBD1. The CDR3 totals 15 residues. After removal of 3 bases from V and 5 bases from J, the junction contained 8 bases not matched to a gene. Germline CDR1 reads SGHTA; CDR2 reads FQGNSA. The CDR3 bases are TGTGCCAGCAGCTTGTTCCAGGGGGCCGGGGAGACCCAGTACTTC. It is translated as CASSLFQGAGETQYF.

V usage is TRBV6-1 and J usage is TRBJ2-5, with D unresolved. V was clipped by 1 base and J by 5 bases, with 8 bases between them. Germline V CDR1 and CDR2: MNHNS, SASEGT. This CDR3 has 13 amino acids. The CDR3 region has the DNA TGTGCCAGCAGTGAAGGGTCTGGCGAGACCCAGTACTTC. Translated: CASSEGSGETQYF.

This clone was counted a few times. This chain uses TRBV4-2 with TRBJ2-7, with no clear D. V was clipped by 4 bases and J by 0 bases, with 16 bases between them. Germline CDR1 and CDR2: LGHNA and YNFKEQ. The CDR3 runs 16 residues. The CDR3 sequence is CASSPHPISPSYEQYF. For the CDR3, the DNA is TGTGCCAGCAGCCCGCACCCTATTTCCCCCTCCTACGAGCAGTACTTC.

This chain joins TRBV7-3 and TRBJ2-3, with 7 bases matching TRBD1. The CDR3 loop spans 14 amino acids. Germline-derived CDR1 and CDR2 are SGHTA and FQGTGA. The V gene end was trimmed by 2 bases and the J gene end by 3 bases; junction bases not matched to a gene: 2. CDR3 region: CASSLGTVTDTQYF. The CDR3 DNA is TGTGCCAGCAGCTTAGGGACAGTAACAGATACGCAGTATTTT.

V gene TRBV10-3 combines with J gene TRBJ2-7; D perhaps matches TRBD1 (6 bases). Germline V gene data show CDR1 as ENHRY and CDR2 as SYGVKD. V lost 4 bases and J lost 4, with 11 bases in between. The CDR3 covers 13 residues. The DNA of the CDR3 is TGTGCCATCAGTGCTAACAGGGTATACGAGCAGTACTTC. Its translation is CAISANRVYEQYF.

This chain joins TRBV5-4 and TRBJ1-3; 7 bases match TRBD1. Trimming cost V 3 bases and J 2 bases; bases outside gene matches: 8. The CDR3 is 16 residues long. The V gene's germline CDR1 is SGHNT and CDR2 YYREEE (reference sequence). For the CDR3, the DNA is TGTGCCAGCAGCTCACACGTGACAGGGCCTGGAAACACCATATATTTT. It yields the protein CASSSHVTGPGNTIYF.

The V and J genes are TRBV30 and TRBJ2-1; TRBD2 matches 11 bases. Germline loops: CDR1 GTSNPN, CDR2 SVGIG (reference sequence). V lost 2 bases to trimming and J lost 12 bases; unmatched junction nucleotides: 6. CDR3 length: 13 amino acids. The CDR3 here is CAWSFSGRALQFF. CDR3 DNA sequence: TGTGCCTGGAGTTTTAGCGGGAGGGCCCTGCAGTTCTTC.